This T cell receptor beta chain was captured in a study of CD8 T cells in ankylosing spondylitis. The length of the CDR3 is 13 residues. Trimming shortened V by 6 bases and J by 10 bases, and 21 bases separated the two germline ends. Germline assignment: CDR1 DFQATT and CDR2 SNEGSKA (reference sequence). TCRdb redid the calling of the 5' RACE reads with MiXCR, one entry per CDR3 protein. The data hold 500,000 or so distinct CDR3 sequences, with about 5.7% observed a single time. The study, taken as a whole, reports: Those disease-linked clones were CD8+; they were also relatively rare in peripheral blood. Matched ankylosing spondylitis synovial fluid reportedly showed significant enrichment of disease-linked clones. It appeared that ankylosing spondylitis blood was characterized by a TCR beta motif of fewer than ten highly homologous variants.

This clonotype has ten or more counts. What it recognizes is unknown. Material for sequencing was blood, either unsorted or a sorted T cell fraction (not recorded which). The V gene is TRBV20-1, the J gene TRBJ1-2; D perhaps matches TRBD1 (5 bases). The TCR comes from a male donor with ankylosing spondylitis. CDR3 nucleotide sequence: TGCAGTGCCGAACGTCGAGGGGATGTAGACTACACCTTC. Translated: CSAERRGDVDYTF.